What follows is one T cell receptor (beta chain) and its context. These data originate in a study of CD8 T cells in Susac syndrome. Germline V gene data show CDR1 as MNHNY and CDR2 as SVGAGI (reference sequence). The CDR3 is 15 residues long. With 2 bases removed from V and 4 bases from J, the gap between germline ends came to 12 bases. Reverse transcription of roughly 0.5 to 1 ug RNA was carried out with random hexamers. Coverage of TCR beta CDR3 amplification by immunoSEQ multiplex PCR extended to 54 Vbeta and 13 Jbeta. TCRdb re-called the immunoSEQ multiplex PCR reads with MiXCR, one entry per CDR3 protein. Of 400,000 or so distinct CDR3 sequences listed, 85% to 90% are singletons. Sequencing targeted TCR beta in blood CD8+ and CD4+ T cells. FACS enriched CD8+ TEMRA cells, while bulk CD8+ and CD4+ were negatively isolated.

This chain connects TRBV6-6 to TRBJ1-5; tentative D call: TRBD1 (5 bases). Sequencing was done on a sample of CD8+ T cells from PBMCs. The sequence came from a human donor with multiple sclerosis. The CDR3 sequence is CASSYVWEGNQPQHF. Written as DNA, the CDR3 is TGTGCCAGCAGTTACGTTTGGGAGGGGAATCAGCCCCAGCATTTT.